A single sample gave rise to the 25 T cell receptor beta chains below, sequenced in a study of blood T cells in healthy people across ages. A J-beta primer mix and a sample-barcoded 5' primer were used in a second PCR of about 7 to 11 cycles. TCRdb redid the calling of the 5' RACE reads with MiXCR, one entry per CDR3 protein. The table shows hundreds of thousands of distinct CDR3 sequences, with around 29% occurring only once. The specimen was blood. These receptors were taken from a woman between 70 and 85 years old in good health.

The chain joins TRBV29-1 to TRBJ2-3; D is possibly TRBD2 (6 bases). The CDR3 consists of 13 residues. Germline values: CDR1 SQVTM, CDR2 ANQGSEA. The V gene lost 2 bases and the J gene lost 6 bases, with 12 bases spanning the gap. The CDR3 region is CSVETTGADTQYF. The CDR3 coding sequence is TGCAGCGTTGAAACCACGGGAGCGGATACGCAGTATTTT.

The sample holds many counts of this clonotype. This rearrangement joins TRBV29-1 to TRBJ2-5; D not certain. Germline values: CDR1 SQVTM, CDR2 ANQGSEA. The V and J ends lost 5 bases and 0 bases respectively, with 7 bases between them. The CDR3 is 12 amino acids. The CDR3 protein is CSVLSHQETQYF. The CDR3 DNA reads as TGCAGCGTTCTATCTCACCAAGAGACCCAGTACTTC.

This clonotype turned up a few times. This chain connects TRBV12-3 or TRBV12-4 to TRBJ2-7, with 10 bases fitting TRBD1. V lost 3 bases, J lost 3 bases, and 8 bases stayed unmatched. The CDR3 has 16 amino acids. The CDR3 here is CASSFRPTGGFYEQYF. The CDR3 DNA is TGTGCCAGCAGTTTTCGTCCGACAGGGGGCTTCTACGAGCAGTACTTC.

This clonotype has a handful of counts. This chain connects TRBV25-1 to TRBJ1-2, with TRBD1 identical over 10 bases. The CDR3 is 13 amino acids. With 3 bases clipped from V and 12 bases from J, the junction kept 7 bases outside the gene matches. The germline V gene has CDR1 MGHDK and CDR2 SYGVNS. The CDR3 protein is CASSDRQGAGDTF. CDR3 bases: TGTGCCAGCAGTGATAGACAGGGGGCTGGGGACACCTTC.

This clonotype was seen more than once but under ten times. V is TRBV3-1 and J is TRBJ2-3; D gene unclear. Trimming took off 4 bases at V and 0 bases at J, with 8 bases between the two ends. The germline V gene has CDR1 LGHDT and CDR2 YNNKEL (reference sequence). The CDR3 covers 14 residues. CDR3 sequence: CASSRTESTDTQYF. As DNA, the CDR3 is TGTGCCAGCAGCCGTACAGAGAGCACAGATACGCAGTATTTT.

This clonotype turned up a few times. The rearrangement links TRBV24-1 to TRBJ1-1; the D is unclear. The germline V gene encodes CDR1 KGHDR and CDR2 SFDVKD. V was clipped by 4 bases and J by 4 bases, with 9 bases between them. The CDR3 runs 13 residues. The CDR3 DNA is TGTGCCACCAGTGAGGTAGAGGGCACTGAAGCTTTCTTT. This sequence encodes CATSEVEGTEAFF.

There are a few counts of this clonotype. This rearrangement joins TRBV28 to TRBJ1-1; D not certain. Germline V lookup: CDR1 MDHEN, CDR2 SYDVKM. CDR3 length equals 11 residues. V lost 5 bases and J lost 10, with 11 bases in between. The CDR3 nucleotides are TGTGCCAGCAGTCGGAACCTTGTAGCTTTCTTT. Translated, it gives CASSRNLVAFF.

This clonotype was counted at least ten times. The gene calls are TRBV15 and TRBJ1-6, with TRBD1 matching 7 bases. The CDR3 is 21 residues long. Germline CDR1 and CDR2: LNHNV and YYDKDF (reference sequence). The J segment lost 1 base and the V segment lost 4 bases, leaving 19 bases of the junction unmatched. The CDR3, as DNA: TGTGCCACCAGCACAATATCGGACAGGCTTATATTTGGATCCTATAATTCACCCCTCCACTTT. Translation gives CATSTISDRLIFGSYNSPLHF.

This chain joins TRBV11-2 and TRBJ1-6, with TRBD1 as a possible D gene (6 bases). The CDR3 covers 15 residues. V lost 2 bases and J lost 8, with 13 bases in between. The germline V gene encodes CDR1 SGHAT and CDR2 FQNNGV. CDR3 in amino acids: CASSLRAGEDSPLHF. The CDR3 DNA follows: TGTGCCAGCAGCTTAAGGGCAGGGGAGGATTCACCCCTCCACTTT.

This chain links TRBV15 with TRBJ2-7; D unclear. V lost 1 base to trimming and J lost 3 bases, with 4 bases between them. Per the germline V gene, CDR1 is LNHNV and CDR2 is YYDKDF (reference sequence). This CDR3 has 12 residues. In DNA, the CDR3 is TGTGCCACCAGCAGAGTTGGCTACGAGCAGTACTTC. Protein product: CATSRVGYEQYF.

The chain joins TRBV28 to TRBJ2-7, with 9 bases aligning to TRBD1. The V gene end was trimmed by 5 bases and the J gene end by 5 bases; junction bases not matched to a gene: 13. In germline, CDR1 is MDHEN, CDR2 SYDVKM. The CDR3 runs to 16 residues. This CDR3 reads CASSPPVGQGVDEQYF. The CDR3 DNA reads TGTGCCAGCAGTCCACCAGTGGGACAGGGTGTAGACGAGCAGTACTTC.

In its sample, this clonotype was seen a few times. The gene calls are TRBV12-3 or TRBV12-4 and TRBJ1-2; the D gene is possibly TRBD1 (6 bases). The CDR3 has 15 amino acids. The germline V and J ends were trimmed by 3 bases and 4 bases, with 15 bases remaining between them. CDR3 sequence reads: CASSFDPGGGYGYTF. The CDR3 nucleotides are TGTGCCAGCAGTTTCGACCCGGGGGGCGGCTATGGCTACACCTTC.

The V gene is TRBV28, the J gene TRBJ2-3, with TRBD2 matching 9 bases. Trimming at V came to 5 bases and at J to 3 bases, leaving 6 bases not matched to a gene. CDR1 and CDR2 (germline): MDHEN, SYDVKM. This CDR3 region has 15 residues. The CDR3: CASSASAGGTDTQYF. CDR3 nucleotide sequence: TGTGCCAGCAGTGCGTCAGCGGGAGGAACAGATACGCAGTATTTT.

The chain employs TRBV28 and TRBJ2-5; D is unresolved. V was shortened by 5 bases and J by 1 base, with 5 bases between the two germline ends. The CDR3 is 12 amino acids. In germline, CDR1 is MDHEN, CDR2 SYDVKM. The CDR3 DNA reads TGTGCCAGCAGTGTGACCCAAGAGACCCAGTACTTC. Its protein is CASSVTQETQYF.

This rearrangement joins TRBV5-4 to TRBJ2-1, with TRBD2 matching 8 bases. V dropped 0 bases and J dropped 4; count of bases not matched to a gene: 12. The CDR3 consists of 18 residues. Germline CDR1 is SGHNT and CDR2 is YYREEE (reference sequence). The CDR3 region has the DNA TGTGCCAGCAGCTTGGCCCCAGCGGGGAGCGGGAGATACAATGAGCAGTTCTTC. Amino acids: CASSLAPAGSGRYNEQFF. The full variable domain, with the rest looked up from reference TRBV5-4 and TRBJ2-1, is ETGVTQSPTHLIKTRGQQVTLRCSSQSGHNTVSWYQQALGQGPQFIFQYYREEENGRGNFPPRFSGLQFPNYSSELNVNALELDDSALYLCASSLAPAGSGRYNEQFFGPGTRLTVL.

CDR3 sequence reads: CSFRRGGSDTQYF. CDR3 sequence (DNA): TGCAGCTTCCGCAGGGGGGGATCAGATACGCAGTATTTT. This chain connects TRBV29-1 to TRBJ2-3; perhaps D is TRBD1 or TRBD2 (7 bases each). The CDR3 runs to 13 residues. V was cut by 8 bases and J by 4 bases, with 16 bases left in between. Germline loops: CDR1 SQVTM, CDR2 ANQGSEA.

This clonotype was seen ten or more times. The V and J genes are TRBV7-2 and TRBJ2-3; 15 bases line up with TRBD2. Trimming took 5 bases from V and 1 from J; bases not matched to a gene: 7. The CDR3 spans 18 residues. Germline loops: CDR1 SGHTA, CDR2 FQGNSA. The CDR3 region is CASSRTSGRGLGTDTQYF. CDR3 coding DNA: TGTGCCAGCAGCCGGACTAGCGGGAGGGGATTGGGCACAGATACGCAGTATTTT.

CDR3 sequence reads: CASSLAGGLAGGDTDTQYF. The CDR3 DNA is TGTGCCAGCAGCTTAGCAGGGGGACTAGCGGGAGGGGATACAGATACGCAGTATTTT. The rearrangement links TRBV7-2 to TRBJ2-3; TRBD2 matches at 16 bases. This CDR3 region has 19 residues. Germline V gene data show CDR1 as SGHTA and CDR2 as FQGNSA. Germline trimming cut 0 bases from V and 3 bases from J; bases unmatched to any gene: 6.

This chain links TRBV7-2 with TRBJ1-5; possibly TRBD1 for D (5 bases). V was shortened by 5 bases and J by 4 bases, with 12 bases between the two germline ends. CDR1 is SGHTA, CDR2 FQGNSA, per germline. CDR3 length: 14 amino acids. The CDR3 nucleotides read TGTGCCAGCAGCGGGGGACTGAAGAATCAGCCCCAGCATTTT. The encoded protein is CASSGGLKNQPQHF.

This clonotype was seen more than once but under ten times. The chain recombines TRBV28 with TRBJ1-4; D is possibly TRBD1 (5 bases). The CDR3 is 16 residues long. Germline lookup yields CDR1 MDHEN and CDR2 SYDVKM. Trimming stripped 3 bases from V and 4 bases from J, with 15 bases between. The CDR3 sequence is CASSFSQGIFNEKLFF. In DNA, the CDR3 is TGTGCCAGCAGTTTTAGCCAGGGTATATTTAATGAAAAACTGTTTTTT. Full variable domain (rest looked up from reference TRBV28 and TRBJ1-4): DVKVTQSSRYLVKRTGEKVFLECVQDMDHENMFWYRQDPGLGLRLIYFSYDVKMKEKGDIPEGYSVSREKKERFSLILESASTNQTSMYLCASSFSQGIFNEKLFFGSGTQLSVL.

The CDR3 region has the DNA TGCGCCAGCAGCTTAACCGGTTACCGGGACGCCTCCTTGGGGAATGAGCAGTTCTTC. This encodes CASSLTGYRDASLGNEQFF. The chain recombines TRBV5-1 with TRBJ2-5; D may correspond to TRBD1 or TRBD2 (5 bases each). The DNA end is a closer match to TRBJ2-1, so the J assignment may be wrong. CDR1 is SGHRS, CDR2 YFSETQ, per germline. This CDR3 comprises 19 residues.

There are many counts of this clonotype. J is TRBJ2-7 and V is TRBV29-1; a weak D match, TRBD2 (5 bases). This CDR3 has 14 residues. The V end was cut by 5 bases, the J end by 3 bases, with 17 bases between. Germline V CDR1 and CDR2: SQVTM, ANQGSEA. The DNA for the CDR3 is TGCAGCGTTTACCTATCGGACTCCCTCTACGAGCAGTACTTC. Protein sequence: CSVYLSDSLYEQYF.

The rearrangement uses TRBV7-3 and TRBJ2-2; perhaps TRBD1 as D (5 bases). V gave up 3 bases and J gave up 5 bases, with 7 bases separating them. This CDR3 has 13 residues. Per the germline V gene, CDR1 is SGHTA and CDR2 is FQGTGA. The CDR3 loop reads CASSFRATGELFF. CDR3 sequence (DNA): TGTGCCAGCAGCTTCAGGGCTACCGGGGAGCTGTTTTTT.

The chain has TRBV9 and TRBJ2-1, with 10 bases fitting TRBD2. In germline, CDR1 is SGDLS, CDR2 YYNGEE. Trimming took 0 bases from V and 7 from J; bases not matched to a gene: 4. The CDR3 contains 15 residues. Here the CDR3 reads CASSVGGSGGNEQFF. CDR3 bases: TGTGCCAGCAGCGTAGGAGGTAGCGGGGGGAATGAGCAGTTCTTC.

The V gene is TRBV5-1, the J gene TRBJ2-1; D not certain. V gave up 1 base and J gave up 7 bases, with 15 bases separating them. This CDR3 spans 15 amino acids. The germline V gene encodes CDR1 SGHRS and CDR2 YFSETQ. CDR3 in DNA: TGCGCCAGCAGCTTGTCGGCAGCTCCGACAAATGAGCAGTTCTTC. It translates to CASSLSAAPTNEQFF.